Following are 29 T cell receptor beta chains from one sample sequenced in a study of blood T cell repertoires in COVID-19. Repertoires were generated with immunoSEQ multiplex PCR, while TCRdb's copy carries only in-frame clones and drops some. Of about 140,000 clones listed, roughly 90% are singletons. Specimen: peripheral blood. These receptors came from a man aged 65-85 years with acute or convalescent COVID-19.

This chain uses TRBV6-2 or TRBV6-3 with TRBJ2-7; a weak D match, TRBD2 (5 bases). The CDR3 length is 14 residues. Trimming shortened V by 2 bases and J by 3 bases, and 11 bases separated the two germline ends. In germline, CDR1 is MNHEY, CDR2 SVGEGT. The chain's CDR3 is CASSYEGAYYEQYF. The CDR3 DNA follows: TGTGCCAGCAGTTACGAGGGAGCCTACTACGAGCAGTACTTC.

The rearrangement joins TRBV28 to TRBJ2-7; TRBD1 matches 9 bases. The trim removed 5 bases at V and 2 bases at J, leaving 10 bases unmatched. Germline CDR1 is MDHEN and CDR2 is SYDVKM. The CDR3 loop spans 16 amino acids. The CDR3 bases are TGTGCCAGCAGTGCCACAGGGGGCGCTCGCCCCTACGAGCAGTACTTC. Protein product: CASSATGGARPYEQYF. The whole variable domain, filled in from reference TRBV28 and TRBJ2-7, reads DVKVTQSSRYLVKRTGEKVFLECVQDMDHENMFWYRQDPGLGLRLIYFSYDVKMKEKGDIPEGYSVSREKKERFSLILESASTNQTSMYLCASSATGGARPYEQYFGPGTRLTVT.

The chain recombines TRBV7-9 with TRBJ2-1; a weak D match, TRBD2 (6 bases). The germline V and J ends were trimmed by 6 bases and 4 bases, with 16 bases remaining between them. This CDR3 region has 15 residues. In germline, CDR1 is SEHNR, CDR2 FQNEAQ (reference sequence). The CDR3 spells CASRSHGSRYNEQFF. The DNA of the CDR3 is TGTGCCAGCAGGTCCCACGGGAGTAGGTACAATGAGCAGTTCTTC.

The chain uses TRBV5-1 and TRBJ1-2; 11 bases align to TRBD1. The trim removed 2 bases at V and 2 bases at J, leaving 2 bases unmatched. The CDR3 consists of 15 residues. The germline CDR1 and CDR2 sequences are SGHRS and YFSETQ. CDR3 sequence (DNA): TGCGCCAGCAGCTTTGGGACAGGGGGAAACTATGGCTACACCTTC. Translation: CASSFGTGGNYGYTF.

The rearrangement links TRBV19 to TRBJ2-1, with 7 bases identical to TRBD2. The CDR3 has 14 residues. The V gene end was trimmed by 7 bases and the J gene end by 8 bases; junction bases not matched to a gene: 11. Germline CDR1 is LNHDA and CDR2 is SQIVND (reference sequence). The CDR3 nucleotides are TGTGCCAGTATTTCTAGCGGCCAGGGCTATGAGCAGTTCTTC. Protein product: CASISSGQGYEQFF.

In regard to this clone: No DNA is shown, since the ends of the CDR3 on it are uncertain; the CDR3 is the one TCRdb lists. The chain employs TRBV28 and TRBJ1-5; TRBD1, as called in the table, went unchecked against the DNA. Germline CDR1 reads MDHEN; CDR2 reads SYDVKM. Both ends counted, the CDR3 spans 18 residues. The CDR3: CASSSSDTTFDSNQPQHF.

The rearrangement links TRBV11-2 to TRBJ2-3; 9 bases match TRBD2. The germline V gene has CDR1 SGHAT and CDR2 FQNNGV. This CDR3 is 17 amino acids long. V lost 1 base, J lost 1 base, and 6 bases stayed unmatched. The CDR3 reads CASSLASVAGGTDTQYF. CDR3 DNA: TGTGCCAGCAGCTTAGCCTCTGTAGCGGGGGGCACAGATACGCAGTATTTT. The variable domain in full, completed from reference TRBV11-2 and TRBJ2-3, reads EAGVAQSPRYKIIEKRQSVAFWCNPISGHATLYWYQQILGQGPKLLIQFQNNGVVDDSQLPKDRFSAERLKGVDSTLKIQPAKLEDSAVYLCASSLASVAGGTDTQYFGPGTRLTVL.

In its sample, this clone was seen a few times. The rearrangement links TRBV28 to TRBJ1-1; D remains ambiguous. Germline V CDR1 and CDR2: MDHEN, SYDVKM. Trimming shortened V by 5 bases and J by 5 bases, and 18 bases separated the two germline ends. The CDR3 has 15 residues. In DNA, the CDR3 is TGTGCCAGCAGTAGAGTGCTCGGGTTGCGGACTGAAGCTTTCTTT. Translated: CASSRVLGLRTEAFF.

The table lists this clone with a few counts. The rearrangement joins TRBV5-4 to TRBJ2-7; TRBD1 aligns across 8 bases. Trimming removed 3 bases from V and 3 bases from J; junction bases left unmatched: 2. The CDR3 has 13 residues. Germline values: CDR1 SGHNT, CDR2 YYREEE (reference sequence). The chain's CDR3 is CASSSDRDYEQYF. The CDR3, as DNA: TGTGCCAGCAGCTCGGACAGGGACTACGAGCAGTACTTC.

The V and J genes are TRBV7-8 and TRBJ2-1, with D possibly TRBD2 on 6 matching bases. This CDR3 comprises 17 residues. Germline CDR1 is SGHVS and CDR2 is FQNEAQ. The germline V and J ends were trimmed by 2 bases and 9 bases, with 23 bases remaining between them. This chain's CDR3 is CASSLNRMGDSFGEQFF. The CDR3 DNA reads as TGTGCCAGCAGCTTAAATAGAATGGGGGACTCATTCGGTGAGCAGTTCTTC.

This clone appeared once. The chain is built from TRBV18 and TRBJ1-2; TRBD1 matches 8 bases. This CDR3 has 15 residues. Trimming took 3 bases from V and 5 from J; bases not matched to a gene: 8. The germline gives CDR1 KGHSH, CDR2 LQKENI. CDR3 region: CASSPNRGMGYGYTF. CDR3 coding DNA: TGTGCCAGCTCACCCAACAGGGGGATGGGTTATGGCTACACCTTC.

The chain carries TRBV10-3 and TRBJ2-3, with 7 nucleotides matching TRBD2. Trimming took 9 bases from V and 2 from J; bases not matched to a gene: 8. This CDR3 spans 14 amino acids. The V gene's germline CDR1 is ENHRY and CDR2 SYGVKD. The CDR3 DNA follows: TGTGCCATGAGGTCGGGGGGATTCACAGATACGCAGTATTTT. This gives the protein CAMRSGGFTDTQYF.

The chain recombines TRBV7-9 with TRBJ1-2; 12 nucleotides match TRBD1. V was pared by 6 bases and J by 7 bases, with 6 bases of the junction left unmatched. The CDR3 is 14 residues long. Germline V gene sequence: CDR1 SEHNR, CDR2 FQNEAQ (reference sequence). The CDR3 region is CASRGTGGKAGYTF. The CDR3 nucleotides are TGTGCCAGCAGGGGGACAGGGGGCAAGGCTGGCTACACCTTC.

The rearrangement joins TRBV7-6 to TRBJ2-3, with 10 bases aligning to TRBD2. V shed 5 bases and J 2 bases; nucleotides not matched to a gene: 7. This CDR3 is built from 16 residues. CDR1 is SGHVS and CDR2 is FNYEAQ in the germline V gene. CDR3 residues: CASSTIAGGLTDTQYF. CDR3 sequence (DNA): TGTGCCAGCAGCACAATAGCGGGGGGCCTCACAGATACGCAGTATTTT.

The J gene is TRBJ1-2, the V gene TRBV7-9; TRBD1 matches 8 bases. The CDR3 loop spans 13 amino acids. V dropped 5 bases and J dropped 7; count of bases not matched to a gene: 6. Germline values: CDR1 SEHNR, CDR2 FQNEAQ (reference sequence). The chain's CDR3 is CASSLGTGGGYTF. The CDR3 DNA is TGTGCCAGCAGCCTAGGGACAGGTGGTGGCTACACCTTC.

This chain connects TRBV19 to TRBJ1-1; 8 nucleotides agree with TRBD1. The CDR3 sequence is 14 residues long. The junction had 5 bases not matched to a gene; V was cut back by 4 bases and J by 4 bases. From germline, CDR1 is LNHDA and CDR2 SQIVND (reference sequence). The CDR3 here is CASSRLGQGTEAFF. The CDR3 DNA is TGTGCCAGTAGTAGACTTGGACAGGGCACTGAAGCTTTCTTT. Filled out from reference TRBV19 and TRBJ1-1, the complete variable domain reads DGGITQSPKYLFRKEGQNVTLSCEQNLNHDAMYWYRQDPGQGLRLIYYSQIVNDFQKGDIAEGYSVSREKKESFPLTVTSAQKNPTAFYLCASSRLGQGTEAFFGQGTRLTVV.

The rearrangement uses TRBV5-1 and TRBJ2-5, with 10 bases matching TRBD1. The germline V gene encodes CDR1 SGHRS and CDR2 YFSETQ. The CDR3 has 16 residues. V trimming: 4 bases; J trimming: 5 bases; junction bases outside the gene matches: 11. In nucleotides, the CDR3 is TGCGCCAGCAGCCAACCCGGGACAGGGGTCGTTGAGACCCAGTACTTC. The encoded protein is CASSQPGTGVVETQYF.

This clone was seen a handful of times. V gene TRBV5-1 combines with J gene TRBJ2-7; 8 nucleotides agree with TRBD1. The CDR3 loop spans 15 amino acids. V shed 0 bases and J 5 bases; nucleotides not matched to a gene: 7. From germline, CDR1 is SGHRS and CDR2 YFSETQ. CDR3 in DNA: TGCGCCAGCAGCTTGGAGACAGGGGCTGTGAACGAGCAGTACTTC. Translation: CASSLETGAVNEQYF.

The V call is TRBV12-3 or TRBV12-4, the J call TRBJ1-3; D ambiguous. V gave up 6 bases and J gave up 9 bases, with 15 bases separating them. CDR3 length: 13 amino acids. The CDR3 reads CASSRGFGGTIYF. As DNA, the CDR3 is TGTGCCAGCAGCCGGGGATTTGGTGGCACCATATATTTT.

V is TRBV3-1 (or the pseudogene TRBV3-2) and J is TRBJ2-2, with D unclear. The germline V gene has CDR1 LGHDT and CDR2 YNNKEL (reference sequence). V gave up 3 bases and J gave up 1 base, with 12 bases separating them. This CDR3 has 16 residues. CDR3: CASSQAVYENTGELFF. In DNA form, the CDR3 reads TGTGCCAGCAGCCAGGCCGTGTACGAGAACACCGGGGAGCTGTTTTTT.

This clone was counted only a few times. The J gene is TRBJ1-3, the V gene TRBV10-3; 9 nucleotides line up with TRBD1. The CDR3 extends over 17 amino acids. Germline V gene lookup returns CDR1 ENHRY and CDR2 SYGVKD. With 3 bases clipped from V and 3 bases from J, the junction kept 9 bases outside the gene matches. CDR3 DNA: TGTGCCATCAGTGAACAATTTACAGGGGGCGGTGGAAACACCATATATTTT. Translating it yields CAISEQFTGGGGNTIYF.

The chain couples TRBV19 to TRBJ1-1; D possibly corresponds to TRBD1 (5 bases). The CDR3 runs 15 residues. V gave up 7 bases and J gave up 2 bases, with 17 bases separating them. Germline CDR1 LNHDA, CDR2 SQIVND (reference sequence). The CDR3 reads CASTEWAGINTEAFF. As DNA, the CDR3 is TGTGCCAGTACCGAATGGGCAGGGATAAACACTGAAGCTTTCTTT.

The V and J genes are TRBV12-5 and TRBJ2-7; D might be TRBD1 (6 bases). From germline, CDR1 is LGHNT and CDR2 FRNRAP. The CDR3 has 14 amino acids. The V and J ends lost 5 bases and 2 bases respectively, with 13 bases between them. CDR3 DNA: TGTGCTAGTGGTCCCAACAGGGTTCCCTACGAGCAGTACTTC. Amino acid sequence: CASGPNRVPYEQYF.

This rearrangement joins TRBV7-8 to TRBJ2-7, with D maybe TRBD1 (6 bases). This CDR3 region has 14 residues. Germline loops: CDR1 SGHVS, CDR2 FQNEAQ. Trimming removed 6 bases at V and 2 bases at J, with 14 bases between. CDR3 amino acids: CASSLTGKTYEQYF. The DNA of the CDR3 is TGTGCCAGCAGTTTGACAGGAAAAACCTACGAGCAGTACTTC.

The rearrangement joins TRBV6-6 to TRBJ1-5; 7 nucleotides line up with TRBD1. The CDR3 length is 15 residues. After removal of 6 bases from V and 1 base from J, the junction contained 6 bases not matched to a gene. Germline assignment: CDR1 MNHNY and CDR2 SVGAGI (reference sequence). As DNA, the CDR3 is TGTGCCAGCAGACGAGGGACAGACAGCAATCAGCCCCAGCATTTT. Protein product: CASRRGTDSNQPQHF.

The chain is built from TRBV5-6 and TRBJ2-3; 13 nucleotides align to TRBD2. J was trimmed by 3 bases and V by 4 bases; bases with no gene match: 11. The CDR3 consists of 18 residues. Germline V gives CDR1 SGHDT, CDR2 YYEEEE. In DNA form, the CDR3 reads TGTGCCAGCAGCCCCTCCGTGACTAGCGGGGGGTGGACAGATACGCAGTATTTT. Translating it yields CASSPSVTSGGWTDTQYF.

The J gene is TRBJ2-7, the V gene TRBV30; D possibly corresponds to TRBD1 (6 bases). The ends were cut back, 2 bases at V and 3 bases at J, with 14 bases in the middle. CDR1 is GTSNPN and CDR2 is SVGIG in the germline V gene (reference sequence). There are 14 residues in the CDR3. CDR3 in DNA: TGTGCCTGGAGTAGGCCCCCAGGGGACTACGAGCAGTACTTC. Protein product: CAWSRPPGDYEQYF.

The gene calls are TRBV29-1 and TRBJ2-5; 8 bases map to TRBD1. The CDR3 covers 13 residues. Germline CDR1 is SQVTM and CDR2 is ANQGSEA. Trimming at V came to 6 bases and at J to 5 bases, leaving 8 bases not matched to a gene. The CDR3 DNA follows: TGCAGCGTATCGGGACAGGCTGAGGAGACCCAGTACTTC. Translated, it gives CSVSGQAEETQYF.

This sequence joins TRBV10-2 and TRBJ1-4; D perhaps matches TRBD1 (6 bases). Germline V lookup: CDR1 WSHSY, CDR2 SAAADI. CDR3 size: 13 residues. The ends were cut back, 6 bases at V and 2 bases at J, with 7 bases in the middle. In DNA form, the CDR3 reads TGCGCCAGCAGGGGGGCTACTAATGAAAAACTGTTTTTT. Translating it yields CASRGATNEKLFF.